Each of the 7 T cell receptor beta chains below was sequenced from the same sample in a study of identical twins. TCRdb re-called the 5' RACE reads through MiXCR, storing one row per CDR3 protein. Of about 690,000 distinct CDR3 sequences listed, approximately 6% are singletons. The sequenced sample consisted of naive T cells sorted from blood. These receptors were taken from a man younger than 35 in good health.

This clonotype appeared many times. V is TRBV5-1 and J is TRBJ1-1; D is perhaps TRBD1 (5 bases). Germline CDR1 is SGHRS and CDR2 is YFSETQ. V lost 3 bases to trimming and J lost 5 bases, with 20 bases between them. The CDR3 has 16 residues. The CDR3 DNA follows: TGCGCCAGCAGCTCCCCCCCCGAGCAGGGATGGACTGAAGCTTTCTTT. Protein: CASSSPPEQGWTEAFF. Full variable domain (remainder filled in from reference TRBV5-1 and TRBJ1-1): KAGVTQTPRYLIKTRGQQVTLSCSPISGHRSVSWYQQTPGQGLQFLFEYFSETQRNKGNFPGRFSGRQFSNSRSEMNVSTLELGDSALYLCASSSPPEQGWTEAFFGQGTRLTVV.

This chain links TRBV5-1 with TRBJ2-1; D might be TRBD2 (6 bases). Germline V lookup: CDR1 SGHRS, CDR2 YFSETQ. Trimming took off 1 base at V and 4 bases at J, with 18 bases between the two ends. The CDR3 totals 17 residues. CDR3 region: CASSLLFAGIGYNEQFF. The CDR3 DNA is TGCGCCAGCAGCTTGTTATTCGCGGGAATAGGGTACAATGAGCAGTTCTTC.

This clonotype was observed at least ten times. The rearrangement joins TRBV29-1 to TRBJ2-1; the match to TRBD2 covers 12 bases. Losses at the gene ends were 0 bases for V and 5 bases for J; bases not matched to a gene: 8. CDR1 is SQVTM, CDR2 ANQGSEA, per germline. The CDR3 is made up of 17 amino acids. The DNA of the CDR3 is TGCAGCGTTGAAGATTTCCCCCGGACTAGCGGGAACAATGAGCAGTTCTTC. This codes for CSVEDFPRTSGNNEQFF.

Ten or more counts support this clonotype. The chain carries TRBV7-9 and TRBJ2-1; maybe TRBD2 (5 bases). The germline V and J ends were trimmed by 5 bases and 7 bases, with 12 bases remaining between them. The CDR3 contains 13 residues. Germline V CDR1 and CDR2: SEHNR, FQNEAQ (reference sequence). For the CDR3, the DNA is TGTGCCAGCAGCCCGGACTTGGGGAATGAGCAGTTCTTC. It yields the protein CASSPDLGNEQFF. The variable domain in full, with the rest retrieved from reference TRBV7-9 and TRBJ2-1, is DTGVSQNPRHKITKRGQNVTFRCDPISEHNRLYWYRQTLGQGPEFLTYFQNEAQLEKSRLLSDRFSAERPKGSFSTLEIQRTEQGDSAMYLCASSPDLGNEQFFGPGTRLTVL.

The J gene is TRBJ2-5, the V gene TRBV7-6; D gene uncertain. CDR1 is SGHVS, CDR2 FNYEAQ, per germline. The V end was cut by 1 base, the J end by 4 bases, with 19 bases between. CDR3 size: 17 residues. CDR3 nucleotide sequence: TGTGCCAGCAGCTTAGATTTGTCAGGAATACCTGGAGAGACCCAGTACTTC. This codes for CASSLDLSGIPGETQYF.

This clonotype was seen a handful of times. This chain joins TRBV12-3 or TRBV12-4 and TRBJ1-2; TRBD1 matches 9 bases. Losses at the gene ends were 5 bases for V and 4 bases for J; bases not matched to a gene: 5. The CDR3 length is 14 residues. CDR3 DNA sequence: TGTGCCAGCAGTCGGGGGACAGGGCGCTATGGCTACACCTTC. It is translated as CASSRGTGRYGYTF.

This clonotype was seen many times. J is TRBJ2-1 and V is TRBV27; TRBD1 matches 7 bases. V dropped 9 bases and J dropped 6; count of bases not matched to a gene: 11. The CDR3 length is 14 residues. CDR1 and CDR2 from the germline V gene are MNHEY and SMNVEV (reference sequence). This CDR3 is CASGKGALFNEQFF. As DNA, the CDR3 is TGTGCCAGTGGAAAGGGGGCCCTTTTCAATGAGCAGTTCTTC.